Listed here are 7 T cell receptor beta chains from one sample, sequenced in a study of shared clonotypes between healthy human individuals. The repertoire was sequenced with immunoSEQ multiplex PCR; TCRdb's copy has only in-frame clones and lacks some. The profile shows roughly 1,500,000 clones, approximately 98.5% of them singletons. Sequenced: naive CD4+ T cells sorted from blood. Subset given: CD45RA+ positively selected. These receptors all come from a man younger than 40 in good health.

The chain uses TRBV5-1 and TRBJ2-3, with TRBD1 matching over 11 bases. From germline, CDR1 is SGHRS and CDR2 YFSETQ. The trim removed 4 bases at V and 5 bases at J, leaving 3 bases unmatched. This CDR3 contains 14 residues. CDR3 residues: CASSGQGAQDTQYF. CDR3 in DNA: TGCGCCAGCAGCGGACAGGGGGCCCAAGATACGCAGTATTTT.

CDR3 DNA sequence: TGTGCCAGCAGGCCGCAGGGGACAGGGGGTGGGGAGCAGTACTTC. This encodes CASRPQGTGGGEQYF. This chain connects TRBV5-4 to TRBJ2-7; 11 bases map to TRBD1. Germline V gene lookup returns CDR1 SGHNT and CDR2 YYREEE (reference sequence). The CDR3 consists of 15 residues. Losses at the gene ends were 5 bases for V and 7 bases for J; bases not matched to a gene: 11.

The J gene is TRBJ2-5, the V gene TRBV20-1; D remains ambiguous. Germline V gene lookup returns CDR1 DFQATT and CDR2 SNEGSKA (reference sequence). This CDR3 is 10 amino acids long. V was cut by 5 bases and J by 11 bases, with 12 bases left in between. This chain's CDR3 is CSAPSRQQYF. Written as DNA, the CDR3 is TGCAGTGCTCCGTCGCGGCAACAGTACTTC.

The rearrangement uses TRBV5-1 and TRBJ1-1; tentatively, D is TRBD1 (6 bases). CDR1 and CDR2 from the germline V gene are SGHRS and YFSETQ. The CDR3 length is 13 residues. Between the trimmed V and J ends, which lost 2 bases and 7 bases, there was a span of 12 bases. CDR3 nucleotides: TGCGCCAGCAGCTTAACCAGGGGAAGTGAAGCTTTCTTT. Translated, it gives CASSLTRGSEAFF.

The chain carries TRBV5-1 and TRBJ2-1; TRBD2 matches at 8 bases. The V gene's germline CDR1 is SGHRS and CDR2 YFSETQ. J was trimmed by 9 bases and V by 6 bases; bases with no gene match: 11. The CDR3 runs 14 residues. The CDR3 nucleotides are TGCGCCAGCACTAGGACAGCGGGAGTGGCTGAGCAGTTCTTC. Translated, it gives CASTRTAGVAEQFF.

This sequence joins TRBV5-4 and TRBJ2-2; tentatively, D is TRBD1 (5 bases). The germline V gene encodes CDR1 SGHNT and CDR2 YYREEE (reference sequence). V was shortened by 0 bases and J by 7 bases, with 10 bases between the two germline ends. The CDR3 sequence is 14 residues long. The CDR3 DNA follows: TGTGCCAGCAGCTTGGCGACAGCCCGCGGGGAGCTGTTTTTT. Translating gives CASSLATARGELFF.

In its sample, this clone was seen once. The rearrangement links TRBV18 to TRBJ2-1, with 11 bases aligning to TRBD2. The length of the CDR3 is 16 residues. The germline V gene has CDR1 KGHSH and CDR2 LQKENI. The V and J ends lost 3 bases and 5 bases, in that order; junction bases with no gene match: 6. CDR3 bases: TGTGCCAGCTCACCGGTGGCTAGCGGGGGGCACAATGAGCAGTTCTTC. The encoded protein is CASSPVASGGHNEQFF.